Presented here are 27 T cell receptor beta chains from one specimen sequenced in a study of regulatory T cells in long-lasting Graves disease. Time point: newly diagnosed GD, antithyroid drugs for less than 3 months. PBMC-extracted RNA yielded the TCR library. With iRepertoire HTBI primers and Arm-PCR of CDR3 regions, TCR beta libraries were built. MiXCR, run by TCRdb on the multiplex PCR reads, gives a single entry per CDR3 protein. The sample lists about 450,000 distinct CDR3 sequences; roughly 15% were seen once. These records were also assigned to another study, of T cells in Graves' hyperthyroidism and ophthalmopathy.

Sequences were derived from peripheral blood mononuclear cells (PBMCs), sampled at new diagnosis, from a patient treated with antithyroid drugs. These receptors originate from a woman aged 25 to 39 with Graves disease.

This clonotype was seen a handful of times. This chain connects TRBV28 to TRBJ2-7; 9 bases line up with TRBD1. The CDR3 is 14 amino acids. In germline, CDR1 is MDHEN, CDR2 SYDVKM. V gave up 7 bases and J gave up 2 bases; unmatched junction bases: 6. CDR3 sequence: CASTSGQGTYEQYF. The CDR3 DNA reads TGTGCCAGCACCTCGGGACAGGGCACCTACGAGCAGTACTTC. Using reference TRBV28 and TRBJ2-7 for the parts outside the CDR3, the full variable domain is DVKVTQSSRYLVKRTGEKVFLECVQDMDHENMFWYRQDPGLGLRLIYFSYDVKMKEKGDIPEGYSVSREKKERFSLILESASTNQTSMYLCASTSGQGTYEQYFGPGTRLTVT.

The rearrangement uses TRBV7-9 and TRBJ2-1; 12 nucleotides agree with TRBD1. V shed 0 bases and J 0 bases; nucleotides not matched to a gene: 15. Per the germline V gene, CDR1 is SEHNR and CDR2 is FQNEAQ (reference sequence). This CDR3 has 22 amino acids. CDR3 in amino acids: CASSLAGQGASGSIISYNEQFF. Written as DNA, the CDR3 is TGTGCCAGCAGCTTAGCGGGACAGGGGGCTAGCGGGAGCATAATCTCCTACAATGAGCAGTTCTTC.

This clonotype has ten or more counts. V gene TRBV7-2 combines with J gene TRBJ1-2, with TRBD1 matching 8 bases. Germline assignment: CDR1 SGHTA and CDR2 FQGNSA. This CDR3 contains 14 residues. Losses at the gene ends were 5 bases for V and 8 bases for J; bases not matched to a gene: 10. Here the CDR3 reads CASSPGTGGGGYTF. The CDR3 DNA sequence: TGTGCCAGCAGCCCCGGGACAGGAGGAGGCGGCTACACCTTC.

Turning to this clonotype: Compared with germline, one end of the junction differs, possibly owing to a read error. V usage is TRBV7-9 and J usage is TRBJ1-1, with D unclear. Germline CDR1 is SEHNR and CDR2 is FQNEAQ (reference sequence). The CDR3 runs to 13 residues. DNA for the CDR3: TGTGCCAGCAGCCAAATTCCTGGCACTGAAGCTTTCTTC. Amino acids: CASSQIPGTEAFF.

This clonotype was observed many times. This chain's CDR3 is CASSLGQGSNRETQYF. CDR3 bases: TGTGCCAGCAGCTTAGGACAGGGGTCCAACAGAGAGACCCAGTACTTC. The chain carries TRBV7-2 and TRBJ2-5, with 8 bases aligning to TRBD1. V lost 1 base, J lost 4 bases, and 8 bases stayed unmatched. The CDR3 contains 16 residues. Looked up from germline, CDR1 is SGHTA and CDR2 is FQGNSA. Full variable domain (missing parts from reference TRBV7-2 and TRBJ2-5): GAGVSQSPSNKVTEKGKDVELRCDPISGHTALYWYRQSLGQGLEFLIYFQGNSAPDKSGLPSDRFSAERTGGSVSTLTIQRTQQEDSAVYLCASSLGQGSNRETQYFGPGTRLLVL.

This clonotype was seen repeatedly, ten times or more. The chain links TRBV5-4 to TRBJ2-1; 8 nucleotides agree with TRBD1. With V trimmed by 4 bases and J by 10 bases, 10 bases remained unmatched. The CDR3 is 14 residues long. CDR1 is SGHNT, CDR2 YYREEE, per germline (reference sequence). The CDR3 sequence: CASSILDRGEEQFF. CDR3 nucleotides: TGTGCCAGCAGCATACTCGACAGGGGAGAGGAGCAGTTCTTC.

A word on this clonotype: A read error may account for a junction end that differs from germline. The chain recombines TRBV7-6 with TRBJ2-5; D perhaps matches TRBD1 (5 bases). The CDR3 length is 15 residues. Germline V gene sequence: CDR1 SGHVS, CDR2 FNYEAQ. This chain's CDR3 is CASSFHQGRGEIQYF. The CDR3 DNA sequence: TGTGCCAGCAGCTTCCACCAGGGCAGAGGAGAGATCCAGTACTTC.

This clonotype was observed many times. The chain links TRBV28 to TRBJ1-2, with 8 nucleotides matching TRBD1. The germline gives CDR1 MDHEN, CDR2 SYDVKM. After removal of 5 bases from V and 3 bases from J, the junction contained 11 bases not matched to a gene. The CDR3 has 16 amino acids. CDR3 sequence reads: CASSPSPGQGDYGYTF. The CDR3 DNA follows: TGTGCCAGCAGTCCCTCCCCCGGACAGGGCGACTATGGCTACACCTTC.

This clonotype was detected many times. The gene calls are TRBV6-1 and TRBJ2-7; TRBD1 or TRBD2 may be the D gene (5 bases each). The CDR3 is 15 amino acids. From germline, CDR1 is MNHNS and CDR2 SASEGT. V was cut by 6 bases and J by 3 bases, with 18 bases left in between. CDR3 sequence (DNA): TGTGCCAGCAGGGAGGCCGGGACGGGTGACTACGAGCAGTACTTC. Its protein is CASREAGTGDYEQYF.

This clonotype was seen at least ten times. The V gene is TRBV27, the J gene TRBJ2-5, with TRBD2 matching over 9 bases. This CDR3 is 15 amino acids long. Trimming at V came to 4 bases and at J to 2 bases, leaving 5 bases not matched to a gene. The germline V gene encodes CDR1 MNHEY and CDR2 SMNVEV (reference sequence). This chain's CDR3 is CASSSAGGGQETQYF. The CDR3 DNA is TGTGCCAGCAGTTCTGCGGGAGGGGGGCAAGAGACCCAGTACTTC.

The chain has TRBV7-8 and TRBJ1-6; D not certain. Germline values: CDR1 SGHVS, CDR2 FQNEAQ. Deletions cut 2 bases from V and 10 bases from J, with 18 bases between. The CDR3 has 16 amino acids. The CDR3 is CASSLRGTTIDSPLHF. In DNA form, the CDR3 reads TGTGCCAGCAGCTTAAGAGGCACGACGATTGACTCACCCCTCCACTTT.

This clonotype was picked up a small number of times. Possible read error: a much larger clone is one base away. The chain combines TRBV18 with TRBJ2-7, with 8 bases matching TRBD1. Germline assignment: CDR1 KGHSH and CDR2 LQKENI. Germline trimming cut 0 bases from V and 2 bases from J; bases unmatched to any gene: 0. The CDR3 consists of 14 residues. Here the CDR3 DNA reads TGTGCCAGCTCACCACCGGGACAGGCCTACGAGCAGTACTTC. It yields the protein CASSPPGQAYEQYF.

This clonotype has a handful of counts. The chain couples TRBV12-3 or TRBV12-4 to TRBJ2-7; 11 positions agree with TRBD2. The CDR3 is made up of 14 amino acids. Germline trimming cut 6 bases from V and 3 bases from J; bases unmatched to any gene: 4. The DNA for the CDR3 is TGTGCCAGCAGGACTAGCGGGAAGGGCTACGAGCAGTACTTC. It yields the protein CASRTSGKGYEQYF.

This clonotype was seen only a few times. A read error may be the cause here, since a much bigger clone is one base away. This chain links TRBV20-1 with TRBJ2-5; D is tentatively TRBD1 or TRBD2 (5 bases each). Germline assignment: CDR1 DFQATT and CDR2 SNEGSKA (reference sequence). Between the trimmed V and J ends, which lost 3 bases and 11 bases, there was a span of 22 bases. The CDR3 runs 14 residues. DNA for the CDR3: TGCAGTGCTAGGGGGGATTCTTCCTACAATGAGCAGTACTTC. This sequence encodes CSARGDSSYNEQYF.

The chain carries TRBV5-6 and TRBJ2-7; D uncertain. This CDR3 comprises 15 residues. V lost 0 bases and J 1 base, leaving 11 bases between the germline ends. Germline V gives CDR1 SGHDT, CDR2 YYEEEE. The DNA for the CDR3 is TGTGCCAGCAGCTTGGCCCTGCACGGGTCCTACGAGCAGTACTTC. Translation gives CASSLALHGSYEQYF.

This clonotype occurred many times. The germline gene is not matched at one end of the junction; a read error may be the cause. The chain is built from TRBV7-2 and TRBJ1-1, with TRBD1 matching 7 bases. Germline V lookup: CDR1 SGHTA, CDR2 FQGNSA. The CDR3 sequence is 15 residues long. The CDR3 bases are TGTGCCAGCAGCTTAGGGCCGACAGGGAACAATGAAGCTTTCTTT. Translating it yields CASSLGPTGNNEAFF.

This clonotype occurred many times. The V and J genes are TRBV5-1 and TRBJ2-7, with D possibly being TRBD1 (6 bases). The germline V gene encodes CDR1 SGHRS and CDR2 YFSETQ. This CDR3 is 13 amino acids long. The ends were cut back, 5 bases at V and 3 bases at J, with 12 bases in the middle. CDR3 region: CASRVGTNYEQYF. The CDR3 nucleotides read TGCGCCAGCAGGGTCGGGACAAACTACGAGCAGTACTTC.

This clonotype was observed at least ten times. V usage is TRBV20-1 and J usage is TRBJ1-5; 7 bases match TRBD1. After removal of 5 bases from V and 5 bases from J, the junction contained 9 bases not matched to a gene. CDR1 DFQATT and CDR2 SNEGSKA come from the germline V gene (reference sequence). This CDR3 has 14 residues. CDR3 residues: CSAFSGQRDQPQHF. CDR3 in DNA: TGCAGTGCTTTCTCGGGACAGCGAGATCAGCCCCAGCATTTT.

The J gene is TRBJ1-5, the V gene TRBV2; a weak D match, TRBD1 (6 bases). Deletions cut 6 bases from V and 5 bases from J, with 23 bases between. CDR3 length: 17 residues. Germline lookup yields CDR1 SNHLY and CDR2 FYNNEI. CDR3 in amino acids: CASSGRVDSGGDQPQHF. For the CDR3, the DNA is TGTGCCAGCAGCGGTAGAGTGGACAGCGGGGGGGATCAGCCCCAGCATTTT.

The chain employs TRBV28 and TRBJ2-2; 9 nucleotides align to TRBD2. J was trimmed by 6 bases and V by 6 bases; bases with no gene match: 8. Germline CDR1 MDHEN, CDR2 SYDVKM. CDR3 length: 15 amino acids. CDR3 DNA sequence: TGTGCCAGCAGCCGACTAGCGGAGAGGCCCGGGGAGCTGTTTTTT. Translation gives CASSRLAERPGELFF.

There are many counts of this clonotype. The V gene is TRBV11-2, the J gene TRBJ2-1; D tentatively fits TRBD1 or TRBD2 (5 bases each). The CDR3 is made up of 12 amino acids. Trimming took off 5 bases at V and 12 bases at J, with 14 bases between the two ends. Germline values: CDR1 SGHAT, CDR2 FQNNGV. The CDR3 protein is CASSPLGGGQFF. In DNA form, the CDR3 reads TGTGCCAGCAGCCCGTTGGGTGGGGGGCAGTTCTTC.

The rearrangement links TRBV18 to TRBJ2-1; D is uncertain. Germline V gene lookup returns CDR1 KGHSH and CDR2 LQKENI. This CDR3 has 11 residues. The V and J ends lost 2 bases and 12 bases respectively, with 8 bases between them. The chain's CDR3 is CASSPSIGQFF. Here the CDR3 DNA reads TGTGCCAGCTCACCATCCATCGGGCAGTTCTTC.

This clonotype was recorded at least ten times. This chain joins TRBV18 and TRBJ2-3; the match to TRBD1 covers 9 bases. There are 15 residues in the CDR3. Germline-derived CDR1 and CDR2 are KGHSH and LQKENI. The V and J ends lost 6 bases and 8 bases, in that order; junction bases with no gene match: 12. CDR3 region: CASSSDTGGVATQYF. In nucleotides, the CDR3 is TGTGCCAGCTCGTCAGACACAGGGGGCGTCGCTACGCAGTATTTT.

In this sample, this clonotype turned up many times. The chain recombines TRBV20-1 with TRBJ2-2; TRBD2 matches 9 bases. The CDR3 contains 17 residues. CDR1 and CDR2 from the germline V gene are DFQATT and SNEGSKA (reference sequence). J was trimmed by 2 bases and V by 1 base; bases with no gene match: 8. The CDR3 reads CSARARLAAYNTGELFF. CDR3 in DNA: TGCAGTGCTAGAGCCCGACTAGCGGCTTATAACACCGGGGAGCTGTTTTTT.

This clonotype was counted many times. The chain carries TRBV7-8 and TRBJ1-4, with TRBD1 matching over 10 bases. CDR3 length: 14 residues. The V and J ends lost 6 bases and 11 bases, in that order; junction bases with no gene match: 9. From germline, CDR1 is SGHVS and CDR2 FQNEAQ. CDR3 coding DNA: TGTGCCAGCAGGGGGGACAGGGGCTTTGGTAAACTGTTTTTT. Amino acids: CASRGDRGFGKLFF. Variable domain in full (rest from reference TRBV7-8 and TRBJ1-4): GAGVSQSPRYKVAKRGQDVALRCDPISGHVSLFWYQQALGQGPEFLTYFQNEAQLDKSGLPSDRFFAERPEGSVSTLKIQRTQQEDSAVYLCASRGDRGFGKLFFGSGTQLSVL.

In this sample, this clonotype turned up many times. The V call is TRBV7-9, the J call TRBJ2-7, with no clear D. V shed 5 bases and J shed 5 bases, with 10 bases lying between them. Germline V gene data show CDR1 as SEHNR and CDR2 as FQNEAQ (reference sequence). The CDR3 consists of 12 residues. CDR3 DNA: TGTGCCAGCAGCCCGGCCACTGACGAGCAGTACTTC. This encodes CASSPATDEQYF. The complete variable domain, with remaining parts taken from reference TRBV7-9 and TRBJ2-7, reads DTGVSQNPRHKITKRGQNVTFRCDPISEHNRLYWYRQTLGQGPEFLTYFQNEAQLEKSRLLSDRFSAERPKGSFSTLEIQRTEQGDSAMYLCASSPATDEQYFGPGTRLTVT.

This clonotype showed up many times. The CDR3 DNA reads as TGCAGTGTACCGGGACTAGCGGGAGACGCCTACTACGAGCAGTACTTC. This gives the protein CSVPGLAGDAYYEQYF. The V call is TRBV20-1, the J call TRBJ2-7; 14 positions agree with TRBD2. The CDR3 covers 16 residues. Germline-derived CDR1 and CDR2 are DFQATT and SNEGSKA (reference sequence). The J segment lost 3 bases and the V segment lost 7 bases, leaving 11 bases of the junction unmatched.